What follows is one T cell receptor beta chain and its context. Its specificity is not known. Unique molecular identifiers were in the cDNA, with template-switch universal primer binding. TCRdb passed the 5' RACE reads through MiXCR, listing each CDR3 protein once. The data show a few hundred thousand distinct CDR3 sequences, with approximately 10% seen just once and around 8.6% held by the top ten. V was shortened by 4 bases and J by 3 bases, with 4 bases between the two germline ends. The CDR3 covers 10 residues. Germline CDR1 and CDR2: SQVTM and ANQGSEA. The data belong to a study of identical twins. Whole-study findings and limits: Donors were not followed over many years; analysis was cross-sectional. Twins' excess sharing was less marked for out-of-frame beta sequences. Clonotypes of the beta chain that were abundant in cord blood carried fewer insertions (memory repertoires showed none).

This TCR derives from a woman aged 45-60 years in good health. The specimen was naive T cells sorted from blood. V usage is TRBV29-1 and J usage is TRBJ2-7; D gene ambiguous. Written as DNA, the CDR3 is TGCAGCGTTGTAGGCTACGAGCAGTACTTC. It encodes CSVVGYEQYF.